Below are 27 T cell receptor beta chains sequenced from a single sample in a study of cytomegalovirus exposure and HLA in healthy donors. The PCR employed 60 Vbeta primers together with 13 Jbeta primers. Data came from immunoSEQ multiplex PCR; TCRdb stores just in-frame clones and leaves some out. The sample contains about 110,000 clones, about 76% of which appear only once. Sequencing was done on a sample of PBMCs. Source of these receptors: a man aged 40-50 years in good health and CMV-seronegative.

The chain is built from TRBV6-5 and TRBJ1-2; D possibly corresponds to TRBD1 (6 bases). From germline, CDR1 is MNHEY and CDR2 SVGAGI. The V end was cut by 4 bases, the J end by 8 bases, with 23 bases between. This CDR3 region has 16 residues. CDR3 protein: CASSFEWTLLQGGYTF. The CDR3 DNA sequence: TGTGCCAGCAGTTTCGAATGGACTCTTCTCCAGGGGGGCTACACCTTC.

The rearrangement uses TRBV4-2 and TRBJ2-7; 7 nucleotides line up with TRBD1. The length of the CDR3 is 15 residues. Trimming took 3 bases from V and 6 from J; bases not matched to a gene: 11. The germline CDR1 and CDR2 sequences are LGHNA and YNFKEQ. The CDR3 protein is CASSQNRDSSFEQYF. The DNA for the CDR3 is TGTGCCAGCAGCCAGAACCGGGACAGCTCTTTCGAGCAGTACTTC.

The chain links TRBV2 to TRBJ2-3; 7 bases are a match to TRBD1. Germline CDR1 and CDR2: SNHLY and FYNNEI. With V trimmed by 4 bases and J by 0 bases, 13 bases remained unmatched. This CDR3 is built from 18 residues. This chain's CDR3 is CASSGAPGGPTSTDTQYF. For the CDR3, the DNA is TGTGCCAGCAGTGGAGCCCCAGGGGGACCTACTAGCACAGATACGCAGTATTTT.

In this sample, this clone turned up once. The genes are TRBV6-6 and TRBJ1-2; 9 bases fit TRBD1. The V gene's germline CDR1 is MNHNY and CDR2 SVGAGI (reference sequence). The length of the CDR3 is 13 residues. V was pared by 6 bases and J by 6 bases, with 5 bases of the junction left unmatched. CDR3 amino acids: CASSGQGIDGYTF. CDR3 bases: TGTGCCAGCAGCGGACAGGGGATCGATGGCTACACCTTC.

This clone was observed a single time. The chain employs TRBV7-8 and TRBJ2-1; 8 bases agree with TRBD2. The CDR3 sequence is 16 residues long. The V and J ends lost 4 bases and 8 bases, in that order; junction bases with no gene match: 13. Germline V CDR1 and CDR2: SGHVS, FQNEAQ. In DNA form, the CDR3 reads TGTGCCAGCAGCTCATCCGGGGGGGGGATTTTTCATGAGCAGTTCTTC. Translation: CASSSSGGGIFHEQFF.

A few counts support this clone. The chain uses TRBV6-5 and TRBJ1-1; TRBD1 is a possible D gene (6 bases). CDR1 and CDR2 (germline): MNHEY, SVGAGI. Trimming took 2 bases from V and 4 from J, leaving 8 bases between them. There are 13 residues in the CDR3. The CDR3 bases are TGTGCCAGCAGTTACGCCAGGGGCACTGAAGCTTTCTTT. It codes for CASSYARGTEAFF.

A few counts support this clone. The CDR3 is CSVEGQTDEAFF. The CDR3 DNA reads as TGCAGCGTTGAGGGACAGACTGATGAAGCTTTCTTT. The J gene is TRBJ1-1, the V gene TRBV29-1, with 7 bases lining up with TRBD1. This CDR3 contains 12 residues. CDR1 is SQVTM, CDR2 ANQGSEA, per germline. The junction had 5 bases not matched to a gene; V was cut back by 3 bases and J by 7 bases.

V gene TRBV6-1 combines with J gene TRBJ2-4; 7 bases match TRBD1. Germline CDR1 MNHNS, CDR2 SASEGT. Unmatched junction bases numbered 12, after V lost 6 bases and J lost 7 bases. The CDR3 is made up of 15 amino acids. CDR3 amino acids: CASRATGWYENIQYF. CDR3 bases: TGTGCCAGCAGGGCGACAGGGTGGTATGAGAACATTCAGTACTTC.

On this clone: Mismatch with germline at one junction end may stem from a read error. Distinct nucleotide sequences in the sample also encode this CDR3. The rearrangement uses TRBV7-9 and TRBJ1-6; the match to TRBD1 covers 10 bases. CDR3 length equals 15 residues. Germline V gene lookup returns CDR1 SEHNR and CDR2 FQNEAQ (reference sequence). The CDR3 loop reads CASSHLTGGNSPLHF. CDR3 sequence (DNA): TGTGCCAGCAGCCACTTGACAGGGGGCAATTCGCCCCTCCACTTT.

The V gene is TRBV28, the J gene TRBJ1-3; possible D gene TRBD1, 5 bases. V was pared by 6 bases and J by 16 bases, with 25 bases between. There are 14 residues in the CDR3. Per the germline V gene, CDR1 is MDHEN and CDR2 is SYDVKM. The CDR3 coding sequence is TGTGCCAGCAGCACTGCATGGGGGAGGGATCCCTGGTATTTT. Protein sequence: CASSTAWGRDPWYF.

The chain employs TRBV6-1 and TRBJ1-2; D is possibly TRBD1 (5 bases). The CDR3 is 13 residues long. V was clipped by 11 bases and J by 0 bases, with 13 bases between them. Germline V lookup: CDR1 MNHNS, CDR2 SASEGT. The CDR3 loop reads CAGVGAPNYGYTF. The CDR3 DNA follows: TGTGCCGGCGTTGGGGCACCTAACTATGGCTACACCTTC.

V and J are TRBV5-1 and TRBJ1-2; 7 positions match TRBD1. The length of the CDR3 is 14 residues. V trimming: 0 bases; J trimming: 7 bases; junction bases outside the gene matches: 6. From germline, CDR1 is SGHRS and CDR2 YFSETQ. The CDR3 DNA reads TGCGCCAGCAGCTTGGAAGGGGGCGAAAGTGGCTACACCTTC. It codes for CASSLEGGESGYTF.

The rearrangement uses TRBV7-2 and TRBJ2-5; TRBD2 agrees at 10 bases. With the DNA end fitting TRBJ2-7 better, the J assignment may be wrong. The V gene's germline CDR1 is SGHTA and CDR2 FQGNSA. This CDR3 contains 15 residues. The CDR3 loop is CASSLSGGAHYEQYF. CDR3 sequence (DNA): TGTGCCAGCAGCTTAAGCGGGGGGGCCCACTACGAGCAGTACTTC.

The chain carries TRBV11-3 and TRBJ2-3; TRBD2 agrees at 11 bases. The CDR3 runs to 18 residues. Germline loops: CDR1 SGHNT, CDR2 YENEEA. Unmatched junction bases numbered 16, after V lost 3 bases and J lost 8 bases. CDR3 sequence reads: CASSFHFRTSGSPATQYF. For the CDR3, the DNA is TGTGCCAGCAGCTTCCACTTTCGGACTAGCGGGTCCCCCGCTACGCAGTATTTT.

The J gene is TRBJ1-1, the V gene TRBV11-2; a possible D gene is TRBD1 (5 bases). There are 14 residues in the CDR3. V was pared by 0 bases and J by 11 bases, with 16 bases between. Germline V gene lookup returns CDR1 SGHAT and CDR2 FQNNGV. CDR3 region: CASSLDKGAGNAFF. The CDR3 coding sequence is TGTGCCAGCAGCTTAGATAAAGGGGCAGGTAATGCTTTCTTT.

The chain has TRBV9 and TRBJ2-1, with D possibly TRBD2 on 5 matching bases. This CDR3 contains 12 residues. CDR1 is SGDLS, CDR2 YYNGEE, per germline. Trimming shortened V by 3 bases and J by 8 bases, and 9 bases separated the two germline ends. The CDR3 region is CASSGIGDEQFF. The CDR3 DNA reads TGTGCCAGCAGCGGCATCGGGGATGAGCAGTTCTTC. Combining the CDR3 with reference TRBV9 and TRBJ2-1 gives the whole variable domain DSGVTQTPKHLITATGQRVTLRCSPRSGDLSVYWYQQSLDQGLQFLIQYYNGEERAKGNILERFSAQQFPDLHSELNLSSLELGDSALYFCASSGIGDEQFFGPGTRLTVL.

J is TRBJ1-4 and V is TRBV25-1; TRBD1 aligns across 8 bases. Germline assignment: CDR1 MGHDK and CDR2 SYGVNS. This CDR3 contains 17 residues. V lost 2 bases to trimming and J lost 6 bases; unmatched junction nucleotides: 11. The CDR3 protein is CASSEPWTGFGDEKLFF. The CDR3 DNA reads TGTGCCAGCAGTGAACCCTGGACAGGGTTTGGGGATGAAAAACTGTTTTTT.

V is TRBV7-3 and J is TRBJ1-2; no clear D. Deletions cut 5 bases from V and 8 bases from J, with 15 bases between. Looked up from germline, CDR1 is SGHTA and CDR2 is FQGTGA. This CDR3 spans 13 amino acids. The CDR3 coding sequence is TGTGCCAGCAGCCTGCCGCAACGCGAGGGCTACACCTTC. Amino acids: CASSLPQREGYTF.

Here the CDR3 DNA reads TGTGCCAGCAGGTCCTCTTTAGCAGATACGCAGTATTTT. Residues: CASRSSLADTQYF. V is TRBV7-8 and J is TRBJ2-3, with D unclear. Germline V gene sequence: CDR1 SGHVS, CDR2 FQNEAQ. This CDR3 comprises 13 residues. Trimming cost V 6 bases and J 4 bases, with 11 bases left between them.

The chain has TRBV5-1 and TRBJ1-1, with D perhaps TRBD1 (5 bases). Germline V lookup: CDR1 SGHRS, CDR2 YFSETQ. The V and J ends lost 4 bases and 6 bases respectively, with 13 bases between them. The CDR3 length is 13 residues. CDR3: CASSPTGRPEAFF. The CDR3 DNA sequence: TGCGCCAGCAGCCCAACAGGAAGGCCTGAAGCTTTCTTT.

J is TRBJ2-7 and V is TRBV7-9; the D gene is possibly TRBD2 (5 bases). Germline V CDR1 and CDR2: SEHNR, FQNEAQ (reference sequence). Trimming left V 5 bases short and J 1 base short, with 12 bases between. The CDR3 contains 14 residues. The CDR3 DNA follows: TGTGCCAGCAGCCCCCGACGGGATTCCTACGAGCAGTACTTC. Its protein product is CASSPRRDSYEQYF.

The chain combines TRBV6-5 with TRBJ1-1; maybe TRBD1 (6 bases). CDR3 size: 13 residues. CDR1 and CDR2 from the germline V gene are MNHEY and SVGAGI. V lost 0 bases and J lost 7, with 9 bases in between. The CDR3 DNA reads as TGTGCCAGCAGTTACTCGAAGGACAGTGAAGCTTTCTTT. As protein: CASSYSKDSEAFF.

This clone was detected only a few times. This sequence joins TRBV2 and TRBJ1-4; D uncertain. V was pared by 3 bases and J by 5 bases, with 16 bases between. This CDR3 comprises 16 residues. Per germline, CDR1 SNHLY and CDR2 FYNNEI. This CDR3 reads CASSEVGGQINEKLFF. The CDR3 nucleotides read TGTGCCAGCAGTGAGGTCGGCGGGCAGATAAATGAAAAACTGTTTTTT.

The chain is built from TRBV5-1 and TRBJ2-7; 8 bases match TRBD2. This CDR3 is 17 amino acids long. Trimming cost V 2 bases and J 0 bases; bases outside gene matches: 10. Germline loops: CDR1 SGHRS, CDR2 YFSETQ. CDR3 sequence reads: CASSFGGSRGASYEQYF. CDR3 DNA: TGCGCCAGCAGCTTTGGAGGTTCGCGGGGGGCCTCCTACGAGCAGTACTTC.

This clone has a handful of counts. This sequence joins TRBV12-5 and TRBJ1-4; TRBD1 aligns across 9 bases. Germline V gene lookup returns CDR1 LGHNT and CDR2 FRNRAP. This CDR3 region has 15 residues. Germline trimming cut 4 bases from V and 6 bases from J; bases unmatched to any gene: 6. CDR3 amino acids: CASGWDREGDEKLFF. The CDR3 bases are TGTGCTAGTGGTTGGGACAGGGAGGGGGATGAAAAACTGTTTTTT.

This clone was observed once. This chain links TRBV7-9 with TRBJ2-7; 7 bases fit TRBD1. Germline-derived CDR1 and CDR2 are SEHNR and FQNEAQ (reference sequence). The CDR3 extends over 14 amino acids. Germline trimming cut 3 bases from V and 4 bases from J; bases unmatched to any gene: 6. CDR3 in amino acids: CASSLTGKGYEQYF. CDR3 coding DNA: TGTGCCAGCAGCTTGACAGGGAAAGGGTACGAGCAGTACTTC. Full variable domain (remainder filled in from reference TRBV7-9 and TRBJ2-7): DTGVSQNPRHKITKRGQNVTFRCDPISEHNRLYWYRQTLGQGPEFLTYFQNEAQLEKSRLLSDRFSAERPKGSFSTLEIQRTEQGDSAMYLCASSLTGKGYEQYFGPGTRLTVT.

This clone occurred a few times. The V call is TRBV29-1, the J call TRBJ1-3, with 7 bases lining up with TRBD1. The CDR3 consists of 11 residues. Trimming at V came to 7 bases and at J to 4 bases, leaving 1 base not matched to a gene. CDR1 and CDR2 (germline): SQVTM, ANQGSEA. Written as DNA, the CDR3 is TGCAGCGGGGGACAGGGAAACACCATATATTTT. As protein: CSGGQGNTIYF.